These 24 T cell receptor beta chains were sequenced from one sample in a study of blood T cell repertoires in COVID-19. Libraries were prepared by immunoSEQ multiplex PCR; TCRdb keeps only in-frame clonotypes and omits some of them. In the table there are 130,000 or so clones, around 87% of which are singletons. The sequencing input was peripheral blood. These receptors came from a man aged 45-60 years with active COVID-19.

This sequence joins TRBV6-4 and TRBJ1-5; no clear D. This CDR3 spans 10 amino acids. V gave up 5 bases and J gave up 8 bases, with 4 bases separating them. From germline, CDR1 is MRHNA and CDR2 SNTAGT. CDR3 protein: CASSREPQHF. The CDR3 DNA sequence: TGTGCCAGCAGTCGGGAGCCCCAGCATTTT.

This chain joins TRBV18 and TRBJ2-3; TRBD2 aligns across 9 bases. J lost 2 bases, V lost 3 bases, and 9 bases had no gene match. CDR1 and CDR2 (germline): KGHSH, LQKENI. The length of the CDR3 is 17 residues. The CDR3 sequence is CASSPGLAGVITDTQYF. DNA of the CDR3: TGTGCCAGCTCACCCGGGTTAGCGGGGGTGATCACAGATACGCAGTATTTT.

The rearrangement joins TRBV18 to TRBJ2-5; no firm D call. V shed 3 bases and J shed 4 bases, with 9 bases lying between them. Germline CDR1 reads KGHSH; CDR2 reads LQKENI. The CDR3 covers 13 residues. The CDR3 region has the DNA TGTGCCAGCTCACCCTCTACCCGAGAGACCCAGTACTTC. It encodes CASSPSTRETQYF.

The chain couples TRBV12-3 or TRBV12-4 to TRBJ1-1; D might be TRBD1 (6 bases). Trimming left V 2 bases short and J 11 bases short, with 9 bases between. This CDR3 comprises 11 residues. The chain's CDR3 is CASSLRGAAFF. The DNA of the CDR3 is TGTGCCAGCAGTTTACGGGGGGCTGCTTTCTTT.

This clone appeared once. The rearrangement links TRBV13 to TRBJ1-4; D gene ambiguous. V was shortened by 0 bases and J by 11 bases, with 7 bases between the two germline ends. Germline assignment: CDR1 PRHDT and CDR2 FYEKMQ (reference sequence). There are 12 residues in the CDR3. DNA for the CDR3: TGTGCCAGCAGCTTAGGCCTCGGGAAACTGTTTTTT. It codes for CASSLGLGKLFF.

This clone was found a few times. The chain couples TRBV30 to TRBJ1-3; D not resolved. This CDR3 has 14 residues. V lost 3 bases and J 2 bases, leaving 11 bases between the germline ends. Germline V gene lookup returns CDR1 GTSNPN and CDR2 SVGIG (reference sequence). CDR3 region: CAWRPGSTGNTIYF. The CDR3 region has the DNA TGTGCCTGGAGACCCGGTTCAACTGGAAACACCATATATTTT.

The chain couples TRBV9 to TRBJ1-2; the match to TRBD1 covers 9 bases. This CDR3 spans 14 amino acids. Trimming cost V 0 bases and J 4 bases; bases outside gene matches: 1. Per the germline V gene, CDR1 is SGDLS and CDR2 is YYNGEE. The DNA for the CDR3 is TGTGCCAGCAGCGTAGGGGGACAGGGCTATGGCTACACCTTC. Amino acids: CASSVGGQGYGYTF.

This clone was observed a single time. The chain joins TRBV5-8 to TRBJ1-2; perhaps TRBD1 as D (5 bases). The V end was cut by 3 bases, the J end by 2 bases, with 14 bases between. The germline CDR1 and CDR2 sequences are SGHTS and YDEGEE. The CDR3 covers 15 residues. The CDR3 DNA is TGTGCCAGCAGCTCTACGACCCAGGGCAACTATGGCTACACCTTC. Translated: CASSSTTQGNYGYTF.

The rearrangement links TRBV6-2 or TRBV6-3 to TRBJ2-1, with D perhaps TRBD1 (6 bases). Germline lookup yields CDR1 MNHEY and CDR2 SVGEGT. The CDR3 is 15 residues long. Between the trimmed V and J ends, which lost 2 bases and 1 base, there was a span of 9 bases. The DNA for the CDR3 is TGTGCCAGCAGTTACGTGGGGGCATCCTACAATGAGCAGTTCTTC. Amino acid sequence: CASSYVGASYNEQFF.

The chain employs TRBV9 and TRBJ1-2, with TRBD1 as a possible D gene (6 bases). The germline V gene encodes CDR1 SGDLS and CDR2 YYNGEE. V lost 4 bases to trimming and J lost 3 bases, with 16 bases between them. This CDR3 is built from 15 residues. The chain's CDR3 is CASSPQTGPHYGYTF. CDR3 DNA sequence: TGTGCCAGCAGCCCCCAGACAGGCCCCCACTATGGCTACACCTTC.

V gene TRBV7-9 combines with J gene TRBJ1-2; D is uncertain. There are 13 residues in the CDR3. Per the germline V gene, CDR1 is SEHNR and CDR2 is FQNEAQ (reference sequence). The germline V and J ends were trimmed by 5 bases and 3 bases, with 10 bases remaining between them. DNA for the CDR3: TGTGCCAGCAGCACCGGGAGTGACTATGGCTACACCTTC. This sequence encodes CASSTGSDYGYTF.

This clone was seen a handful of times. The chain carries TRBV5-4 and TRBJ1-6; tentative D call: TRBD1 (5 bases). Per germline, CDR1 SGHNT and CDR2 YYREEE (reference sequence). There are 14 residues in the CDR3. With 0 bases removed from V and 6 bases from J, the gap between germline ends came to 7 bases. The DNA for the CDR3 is TGTGCCAGCAGCTTGGAGACAGCTAATTCACCCCTCCACTTT. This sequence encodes CASSLETANSPLHF.

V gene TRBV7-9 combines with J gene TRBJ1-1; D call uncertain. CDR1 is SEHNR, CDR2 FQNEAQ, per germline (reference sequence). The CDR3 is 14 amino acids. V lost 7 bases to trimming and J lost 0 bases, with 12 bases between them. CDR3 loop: CASTTPRVNTEAFF. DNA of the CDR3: TGTGCCAGCACCACTCCGAGGGTGAACACTGAAGCTTTCTTT. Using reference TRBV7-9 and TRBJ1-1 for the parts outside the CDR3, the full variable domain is DTGVSQNPRHKITKRGQNVTFRCDPISEHNRLYWYRQTLGQGPEFLTYFQNEAQLEKSRLLSDRFSAERPKGSFSTLEIQRTEQGDSAMYLCASTTPRVNTEAFFGQGTRLTVV.

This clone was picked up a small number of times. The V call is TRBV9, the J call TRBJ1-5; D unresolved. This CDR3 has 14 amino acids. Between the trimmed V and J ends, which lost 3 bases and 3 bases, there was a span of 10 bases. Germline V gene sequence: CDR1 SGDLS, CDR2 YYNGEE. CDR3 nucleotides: TGTGCCAGCAGCGCCGGGTCTAACAATCAGCCCCAGCATTTT. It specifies CASSAGSNNQPQHF.

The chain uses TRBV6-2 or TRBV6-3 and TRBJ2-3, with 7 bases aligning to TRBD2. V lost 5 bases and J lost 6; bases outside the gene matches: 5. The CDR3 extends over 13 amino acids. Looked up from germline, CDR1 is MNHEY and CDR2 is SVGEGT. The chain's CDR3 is CASSGGGLDTQYF. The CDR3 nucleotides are TGTGCCAGCAGTGGGGGGGGATTGGATACGCAGTATTTT.

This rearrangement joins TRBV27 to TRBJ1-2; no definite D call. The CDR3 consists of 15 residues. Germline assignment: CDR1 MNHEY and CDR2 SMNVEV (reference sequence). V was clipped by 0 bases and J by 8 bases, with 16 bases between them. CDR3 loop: CASSLSPDPLRGYTF. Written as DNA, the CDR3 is TGTGCCAGCAGTTTATCACCGGATCCATTGCGGGGCTACACCTTC.

CDR3: CASSRGRGLRADSYEQYF. The CDR3 DNA reads TGTGCCAGCAGCCGGGGTAGGGGGTTAAGGGCGGACTCCTACGAGCAGTACTTC. This chain joins TRBV7-2 and TRBJ2-7; D may be TRBD1 (6 bases). The CDR3 totals 18 residues. Deletions cut 5 bases from V and 0 bases from J, with 23 bases between. Germline CDR1 is SGHTA and CDR2 is FQGNSA.

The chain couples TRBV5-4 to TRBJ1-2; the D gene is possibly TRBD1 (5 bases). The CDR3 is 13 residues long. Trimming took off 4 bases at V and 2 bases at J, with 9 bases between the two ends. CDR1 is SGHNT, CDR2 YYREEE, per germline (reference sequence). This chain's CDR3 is CASSDRGNYGYTF. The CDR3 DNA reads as TGTGCCAGCAGCGATAGGGGAAACTATGGCTACACCTTC.

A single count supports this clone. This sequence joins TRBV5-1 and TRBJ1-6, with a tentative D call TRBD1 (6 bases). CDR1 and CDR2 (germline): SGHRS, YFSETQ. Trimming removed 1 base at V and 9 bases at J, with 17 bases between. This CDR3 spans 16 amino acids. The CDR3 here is CASSLYGQYVLSPLHF. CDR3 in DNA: TGCGCCAGCAGCTTGTACGGACAGTATGTTCTTTCACCCCTCCACTTT.

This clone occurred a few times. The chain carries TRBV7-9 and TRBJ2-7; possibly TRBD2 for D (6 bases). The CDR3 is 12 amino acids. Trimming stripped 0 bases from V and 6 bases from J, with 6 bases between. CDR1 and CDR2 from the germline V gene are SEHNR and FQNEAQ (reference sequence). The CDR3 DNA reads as TGTGCCAGCAGCTTAGCGGGAGGCGAGCAGTACTTC. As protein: CASSLAGGEQYF.

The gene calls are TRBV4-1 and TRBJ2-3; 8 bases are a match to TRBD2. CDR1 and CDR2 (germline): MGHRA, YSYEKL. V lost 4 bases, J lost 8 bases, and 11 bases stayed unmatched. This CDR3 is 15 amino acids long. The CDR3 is CASSRGPAGDGTQYF. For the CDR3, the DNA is TGCGCCAGCAGCCGGGGCCCAGCGGGGGACGGTACGCAGTATTTT.

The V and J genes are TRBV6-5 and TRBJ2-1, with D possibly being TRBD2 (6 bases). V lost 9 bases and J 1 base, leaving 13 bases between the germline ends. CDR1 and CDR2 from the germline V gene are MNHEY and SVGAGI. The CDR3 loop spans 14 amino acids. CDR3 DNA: TGTGCCAGTTCGTGGGGGGTTTCCTACAATGAGCAGTTCTTC. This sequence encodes CASSWGVSYNEQFF.

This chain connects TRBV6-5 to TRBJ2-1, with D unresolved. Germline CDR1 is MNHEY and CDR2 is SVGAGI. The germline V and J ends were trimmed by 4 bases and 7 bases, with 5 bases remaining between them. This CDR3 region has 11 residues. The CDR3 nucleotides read TGTGCCAGCAGTTCCTTAAATGAGCAGTTCTTC. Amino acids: CASSSLNEQFF.

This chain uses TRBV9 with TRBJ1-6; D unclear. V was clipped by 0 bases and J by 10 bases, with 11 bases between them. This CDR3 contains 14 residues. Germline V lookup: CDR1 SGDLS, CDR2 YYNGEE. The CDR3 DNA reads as TGTGCCAGCAGCGTAGTGGGGAGTCGGTCACCCCTCCACTTT. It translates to CASSVVGSRSPLHF.